This TCR beta chain was sequenced in a study of cytomegalovirus exposure and HLA in healthy donors. This clone was detected once. PCR used 60 Vbeta primers and 13 Jbeta primers. Repertoires were generated with immunoSEQ multiplex PCR, while TCRdb's copy carries only in-frame clones and drops some. The sample includes about 160,000 clones, roughly 79% of them seen just once. Germline trimming cut 3 bases from V and 2 bases from J; bases unmatched to any gene: 5. The CDR3 totals 17 residues. CDR1 and CDR2 (germline): SGHNT, YYREEE (reference sequence). Each donor was nominally healthy when sampled (though unrecorded immune exposures were likely).

The rearrangement links TRBV5-4 to TRBJ2-3; TRBD2 matches 14 bases. Material: PBMCs. The receptor was isolated from a woman in her forties or fifties in good health and CMV-seropositive. CDR3 in DNA: TGTGCCAGCAGCTCGCGACTAGCGGGAGGGCTCACAGATACGCAGTATTTT. It yields the protein CASSSRLAGGLTDTQYF.